The 29 T cell receptor beta chains in this list originate from one sample, sequenced in a study of breast tumors, draining lymph nodes, adjacent tissues. Samples came from axillary lymph nodes draining the breast cancer. TCRdb re-analysed the multiplex PCR reads in MiXCR, keeping a single row per CDR3 protein. This table holds more than 200,000 distinct CDR3 sequences, roughly 32% found once. Sequencing used axillary lymph node tissue. These receptors were taken from a female donor with breast cancer. Some clones in this sample may be carry-over from other donors' samples.

This clonotype appeared many times. This chain uses TRBV7-9 with TRBJ1-5; unclear D gene. The CDR3 runs 13 residues. Per germline, CDR1 SEHNR and CDR2 FQNEAQ (reference sequence). Trimming stripped 1 base from V and 4 bases from J, with 5 bases between. The CDR3 DNA sequence: TGTGCCAGCAGCTTAGGTCAGAATCAGCCCCAGCATTTT. Translated: CASSLGQNQPQHF.

The chain employs TRBV4-3 and TRBJ2-7; tentatively, D is TRBD1 (5 bases). Trimming removed 1 base from V and 7 bases from J, with 14 bases in between. Per the germline V gene, CDR1 is LGHNA and CDR2 is YSLEER. The CDR3 consists of 14 residues. CDR3 nucleotides: TGCGCCAGCAGCCAAGGGTTCAGGGTACGGGAGCAGTACTTC. It codes for CASSQGFRVREQYF.

The gene calls are TRBV15 and TRBJ1-2, with D uncertain. Germline CDR1 and CDR2: LNHNV and YYDKDF (reference sequence). V was pared by 0 bases and J by 4 bases, with 15 bases between. This CDR3 is built from 16 residues. The DNA for the CDR3 is TGTGCCACCAGCAGAGATTTTGACCCCCGGGTCTATGGCTACACCTTC. As protein: CATSRDFDPRVYGYTF.

The CDR3 nucleotides are TGTGCCAGCAGTCCTGGGGACAGGAGGGAGCAGTACTTC. Its translation: CASSPGDRREQYF. V gene TRBV2 combines with J gene TRBJ2-7; 8 nucleotides agree with TRBD1. Germline CDR1 SNHLY, CDR2 FYNNEI. The CDR3 runs 13 residues. V trimming: 5 bases; J trimming: 7 bases; junction bases outside the gene matches: 7.

Concerning this clonotype: A much larger clone sits a single nucleotide away, making a read error possible. The chain couples TRBV6-5 to TRBJ2-7, with 11 positions matching TRBD2. CDR1 is MNHEY, CDR2 SVGAGI, per germline. The CDR3 is made up of 17 amino acids. V dropped 6 bases and J dropped 1; count of bases not matched to a gene: 11. CDR3 amino acids: CASRPTWRTSGSYEQYF. CDR3 nucleotides: TGTGCCAGCAGGCCAACCTGGCGGACTAGCGGGTCCTACGAGCAGTACTTC.

This clonotype has a count of ten or more. The CDR3 loop is CASSQARDYYGYTF. CDR3 DNA sequence: TGTGCCAGCAGCCAAGCAAGGGACTACTATGGCTACACCTTC. This sequence joins TRBV4-2 and TRBJ1-2; perhaps TRBD1 as D (5 bases). The CDR3 loop spans 14 amino acids. V gave up 1 base and J gave up 3 bases, with 9 bases separating them. Germline V gives CDR1 LGHNA, CDR2 YNFKEQ.

This clonotype was counted many times. CDR3 sequence: CASSVVGLAYEQFF. The CDR3 DNA reads TGTGCCAGCAGCGTTGTGGGACTAGCTTATGAGCAGTTCTTC. The V gene is TRBV9, the J gene TRBJ2-1, with TRBD2 matching over 9 bases. The CDR3 is 14 residues long. V lost 2 bases, J lost 8 bases, and 5 bases stayed unmatched. Looked up from germline, CDR1 is SGDLS and CDR2 is YYNGEE.

J is TRBJ1-1 and V is TRBV12-3 or TRBV12-4; D is unclear. This CDR3 is 15 amino acids long. Trimming left V 5 bases short and J 1 base short, with 14 bases between. The CDR3, as DNA: TGTGCCAGCAGTGATGCTATAACAAAGAACACTGAAGCTTTCTTT. Its protein is CASSDAITKNTEAFF.

In its sample, this clonotype was seen many times. The chain couples TRBV28 to TRBJ2-7; D call uncertain. V lost 6 bases and J 3 bases, leaving 6 bases between the germline ends. Germline loops: CDR1 MDHEN, CDR2 SYDVKM. CDR3 length: 11 amino acids. The CDR3 spells CASRGNYEQYF. In DNA, the CDR3 is TGTGCCAGCAGAGGTAACTACGAGCAGTACTTC.

The V call is TRBV9, the J call TRBJ2-3; 11 bases agree with TRBD2. The CDR3 runs 17 residues. The V gene end was trimmed by 2 bases and the J gene end by 0 bases; junction bases not matched to a gene: 5. Germline CDR1 and CDR2: SGDLS and YYNGEE. The CDR3 sequence: CASSVRGLADSTDTQYF. CDR3 coding DNA: TGTGCCAGCAGCGTGAGGGGACTAGCGGATAGCACAGATACGCAGTATTTT. Drawing the rest from reference TRBV9 and TRBJ2-3, the complete variable domain is DSGVTQTPKHLITATGQRVTLRCSPRSGDLSVYWYQQSLDQGLQFLIQYYNGEERAKGNILERFSAQQFPDLHSELNLSSLELGDSALYFCASSVRGLADSTDTQYFGPGTRLTVL.

This rearrangement joins TRBV30 to TRBJ2-3; 9 nucleotides line up with TRBD1. V shed 2 bases and J 11 bases; nucleotides not matched to a gene: 17. This CDR3 spans 16 amino acids. Per the germline V gene, CDR1 is GTSNPN and CDR2 is SVGIG (reference sequence). The CDR3 loop is CAWSNTGTGRSTEQYF. The CDR3 region has the DNA TGTGCCTGGAGTAACACAGGGACAGGGAGATCGACTGAGCAGTATTTT.

This clonotype showed up just once. J is TRBJ1-6 and V is TRBV5-1; D perhaps matches TRBD1 (6 bases). Germline V gives CDR1 SGHRS, CDR2 YFSETQ. V was cut by 5 bases and J by 13 bases, with 19 bases left in between. The CDR3 length is 14 residues. Here the CDR3 reads CASSLGGNGSPLHF. In DNA form, the CDR3 reads TGCGCCAGCAGTTTAGGGGGGAATGGTTCCCCCCTCCACTTT.

Worth noting for this clonotype: No conserved phenylalanine or tryptophan ends this CDR3, so it is likely a read error. It is unclear where the CDR3 begins or ends on the DNA, so no DNA is shown, and the CDR3 is as TCRdb lists it. The rearrangement links TRBV25-1 to TRBJ1-3. Inclusive of both ends, the CDR3 amounts to 11 amino acids. The germline gives CDR1 MGHDK, CDR2 SYGVNS. The CDR3 protein is CASSEGLGYTT.

This clonotype has more than one count but fewer than ten. Being one base from a much bigger clone, this may be a read error. The gene calls are TRBV20-1 and TRBJ2-7, with 11 bases aligning to TRBD2. The V gene's germline CDR1 is DFQATT and CDR2 SNEGSKA (reference sequence). The CDR3 is 14 amino acids. With 6 bases clipped from V and 5 bases from J, the junction kept 9 bases outside the gene matches. The CDR3 DNA reads TGCAGTGCGAGGACTAGCGGGCCTACCCACGAGCAGTACTTC. Its translation is CSARTSGPTHEQYF.

This clonotype was detected ten times or more. The rearrangement links TRBV5-6 to TRBJ1-5, with a weak D call TRBD1 (5 bases). Germline CDR1 SGHDT, CDR2 YYEEEE. The CDR3 sequence is 14 residues long. V was cut by 4 bases and J by 2 bases, with 10 bases left in between. The CDR3 sequence is CASSRRGGNQPQHF. The CDR3 DNA reads as TGTGCCAGCAGCCGGAGAGGGGGCAATCAGCCCCAGCATTTT.

There are many counts of this clonotype. This chain connects TRBV6-1 to TRBJ2-1; D perhaps matches TRBD1 (6 bases). Trimming took 5 bases from V and 5 from J, leaving 10 bases between them. In germline, CDR1 is MNHNS, CDR2 SASEGT. CDR3 length: 13 amino acids. The chain's CDR3 is CASSMAGDNEQFF. The CDR3 DNA reads as TGTGCCAGCAGTATGGCAGGGGACAATGAGCAGTTCTTC.

Note on this clonotype: A read error is possible here, since a much larger clone lies one base away. The rearrangement joins TRBV6-4 to TRBJ2-2, with 15 nucleotides matching TRBD2. Germline lookup yields CDR1 MRHNA and CDR2 SNTAGT. The J segment lost 1 base and the V segment lost 6 bases, leaving 12 bases of the junction unmatched. The CDR3 is 20 amino acids. The CDR3 DNA follows: TGTGCCAGCAGGCACCTAAATGGGACTAGCGGGAGGCGGAACACCGGGGAGCTGTTTTTT. Translated, it gives CASRHLNGTSGRRNTGELFF.

This clonotype was seen repeatedly, ten times or more. The gene calls are TRBV11-2 and TRBJ2-3; TRBD2 matches at 7 bases. CDR1 is SGHAT, CDR2 FQNNGV, per germline. The CDR3 sequence is 16 residues long. After removal of 1 base from V and 2 bases from J, the junction contained 6 bases not matched to a gene. The CDR3 loop reads CASSLGLAEHTDTQYF. CDR3 coding DNA: TGTGCCAGCAGCTTAGGGCTAGCGGAACACACAGATACGCAGTATTTT. Variable domain in full (rest from reference TRBV11-2 and TRBJ2-3): EAGVAQSPRYKIIEKRQSVAFWCNPISGHATLYWYQQILGQGPKLLIQFQNNGVVDDSQLPKDRFSAERLKGVDSTLKIQPAKLEDSAVYLCASSLGLAEHTDTQYFGPGTRLTVL.

At least ten counts were recorded for this clonotype. The chain recombines TRBV20-1 with TRBJ2-7, with a possible D match to TRBD1 (6 bases). The germline V gene encodes CDR1 DFQATT and CDR2 SNEGSKA (reference sequence). Trimming took 6 bases from V and 3 from J, leaving 21 bases between them. The CDR3 runs to 15 residues. CDR3 loop: CSASPTGTRNYEQYF. Written as DNA, the CDR3 is TGCAGTGCGTCCCCGACGGGGACAAGGAACTACGAGCAGTACTTC.

This clonotype was recorded many times. The V and J genes are TRBV28 and TRBJ1-5; TRBD1 matches 7 bases. Germline lookup yields CDR1 MDHEN and CDR2 SYDVKM. The CDR3 covers 14 residues. V lost 4 bases, J lost 6 bases, and 6 bases stayed unmatched. CDR3 protein: CASSSLGGSQPQHF. The CDR3 DNA reads as TGTGCCAGCAGTTCGCTAGGGGGCTCTCAGCCCCAGCATTTT.

This clonotype has a count of ten or more. For the CDR3, the DNA is TGCGCCAGCAGCCGAAGGTCGGGAGGCCCCCAGGGGGGAGATACGCAGTATTTT. It is translated as CASSRRSGGPQGGDTQYF. The chain has TRBV4-1 and TRBJ2-3; the D call may be TRBD1 or TRBD2 (7 bases each). This CDR3 contains 18 residues. Looked up from germline, CDR1 is MGHRA and CDR2 is YSYEKL. V was clipped by 4 bases and J by 5 bases, with 25 bases between them.

The chain carries TRBV29-1 and TRBJ1-4; D not certain. V dropped 6 bases and J dropped 3 bases, with 11 bases sitting between them. The CDR3 contains 13 residues. CDR1 is SQVTM and CDR2 is ANQGSEA in the germline V gene. In DNA form, the CDR3 reads TGCAGCGTCGTGGATTGGGCTAATGAAAAACTGTTTTTT. Encoded protein: CSVVDWANEKLFF.

The sample holds many counts of this clonotype. CDR3 sequence: CASRSRTYNEQFF. CDR3 coding DNA: TGTGCCAGCAGGTCCAGGACGTACAATGAGCAGTTCTTC. The chain carries TRBV6-1 and TRBJ2-1; D is unresolved. The CDR3 length is 13 residues. In germline, CDR1 is MNHNS, CDR2 SASEGT. The V end was cut by 6 bases, the J end by 4 bases, with 10 bases between.

The sample holds many counts of this clonotype. V gene TRBV11-2 combines with J gene TRBJ2-5; 11 positions match TRBD1. This CDR3 spans 17 amino acids. The V gene's germline CDR1 is SGHAT and CDR2 FQNNGV. V was pared by 6 bases and J by 2 bases, with 11 bases of the junction left unmatched. The CDR3 reads CASSSGQGAIIQETQYF. In DNA form, the CDR3 reads TGTGCCAGCAGTTCCGGACAGGGGGCCATTATACAAGAGACCCAGTACTTC.

About this clonotype itself: A much bigger clone sits one base away, suggesting this may be a read error. This rearrangement joins TRBV6-2 or TRBV6-3 to TRBJ2-5, with D perhaps TRBD1 or TRBD2 (5 bases each). Germline CDR1 MNHEY, CDR2 SVGEGT. The CDR3 length is 12 residues. CDR3 amino acids: CASSHADGTQCF. CDR3 DNA: TGTGCCAGCAGTCACGCGGATGGGACCCAGTGCTTC.

This clonotype was detected ten times or more. The chain uses TRBV11-2 and TRBJ2-1, with 10 bases matching TRBD2. The germline CDR1 and CDR2 sequences are SGHAT and FQNNGV. The CDR3 is made up of 16 amino acids. Losses at the gene ends were 3 bases for V and 2 bases for J; bases not matched to a gene: 4. In nucleotides, the CDR3 is TGTGCCAGCAGCTTCTCGGGACTAGCGACCTACAATGAGCAGTTCTTC. It encodes CASSFSGLATYNEQFF.

This clonotype was counted ten times or more. The rearrangement uses TRBV24-1 and TRBJ2-7; D gene uncertain. CDR1 is KGHDR and CDR2 is SFDVKD in the germline V gene. The CDR3 has 12 amino acids. V lost 6 bases, J lost 3 bases, and 8 bases lay in between. DNA of the CDR3: TGTGCCACCAGTTCCGTGGGCTACGAGCAGTACTTC. As protein: CATSSVGYEQYF.

This chain connects TRBV2 to TRBJ1-2; tentative D call: TRBD1 (5 bases). The CDR3 covers 14 residues. Trimming pared 3 bases from V and 4 bases from J, leaving 12 bases between. Germline assignment: CDR1 SNHLY and CDR2 FYNNEI. CDR3 amino acids: CASSDMGLGYGYTF. CDR3 coding DNA: TGTGCCAGCAGTGATATGGGACTGGGCTATGGCTACACCTTC.

V gene TRBV5-4 combines with J gene TRBJ2-5; 7 nucleotides align to TRBD1. Germline CDR1 and CDR2: SGHNT and YYREEE (reference sequence). The CDR3 consists of 12 residues. V dropped 2 bases and J dropped 10; count of bases not matched to a gene: 5. CDR3 bases: TGTGCCAGCAGCTTACAGGACAGGATCCAGTACTTC. As protein: CASSLQDRIQYF. The full variable domain, its missing parts supplied by reference TRBV5-4 and TRBJ2-5, is ETGVTQSPTHLIKTRGQQVTLRCSSQSGHNTVSWYQQALGQGPQFIFQYYREEENGRGNFPPRFSGLQFPNYSSELNVNALELDDSALYLCASSLQDRIQYFGPGTRLLVL.